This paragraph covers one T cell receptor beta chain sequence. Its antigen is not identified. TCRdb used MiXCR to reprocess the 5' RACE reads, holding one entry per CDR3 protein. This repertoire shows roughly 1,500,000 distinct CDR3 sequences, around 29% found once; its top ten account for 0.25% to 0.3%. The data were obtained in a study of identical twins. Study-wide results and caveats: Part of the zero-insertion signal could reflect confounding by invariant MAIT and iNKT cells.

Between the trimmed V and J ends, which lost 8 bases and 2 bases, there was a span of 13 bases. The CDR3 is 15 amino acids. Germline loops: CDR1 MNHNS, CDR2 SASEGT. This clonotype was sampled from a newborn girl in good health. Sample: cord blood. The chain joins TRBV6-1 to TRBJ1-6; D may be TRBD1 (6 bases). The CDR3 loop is CASRGRQAYNSPLHF. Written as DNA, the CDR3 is TGTGCCAGCCGAGGGAGACAGGCCTATAATTCACCCCTCCACTTT.